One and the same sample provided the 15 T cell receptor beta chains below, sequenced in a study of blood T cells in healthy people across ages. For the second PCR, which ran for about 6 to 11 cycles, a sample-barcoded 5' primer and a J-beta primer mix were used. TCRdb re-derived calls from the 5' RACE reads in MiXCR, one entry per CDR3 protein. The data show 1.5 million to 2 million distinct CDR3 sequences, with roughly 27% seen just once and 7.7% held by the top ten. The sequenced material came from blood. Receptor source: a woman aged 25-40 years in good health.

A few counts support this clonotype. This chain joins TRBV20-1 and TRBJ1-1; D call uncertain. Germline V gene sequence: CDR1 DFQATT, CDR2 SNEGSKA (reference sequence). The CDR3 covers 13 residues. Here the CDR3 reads CRVGEVGNTEAFF. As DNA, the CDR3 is TGCAGGGTCGGAGAGGTGGGGAACACTGAAGCTTTCTTT.

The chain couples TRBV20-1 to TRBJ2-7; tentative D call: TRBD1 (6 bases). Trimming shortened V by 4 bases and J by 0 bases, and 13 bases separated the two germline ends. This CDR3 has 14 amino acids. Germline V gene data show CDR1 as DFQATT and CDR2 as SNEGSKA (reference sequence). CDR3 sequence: CSATRQASSYEQYF. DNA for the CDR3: TGCAGTGCTACCAGACAGGCCAGCTCCTACGAGCAGTACTTC.

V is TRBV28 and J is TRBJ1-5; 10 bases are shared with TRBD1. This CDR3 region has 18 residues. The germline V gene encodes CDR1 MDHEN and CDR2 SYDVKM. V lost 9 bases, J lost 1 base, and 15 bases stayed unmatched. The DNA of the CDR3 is TGTGCCAGGAGACCGGGACAGGGGCGATCAGAGAGCAATCAGCCCCAGCATTTT. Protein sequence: CARRPGQGRSESNQPQHF.

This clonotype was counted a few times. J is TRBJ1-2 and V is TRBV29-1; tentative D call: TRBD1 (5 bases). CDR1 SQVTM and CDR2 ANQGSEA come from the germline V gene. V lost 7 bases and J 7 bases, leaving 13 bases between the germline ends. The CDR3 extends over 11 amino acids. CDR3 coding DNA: TGCAGCGCGTTAGGGGATTTTGGCTACACCTTC. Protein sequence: CSALGDFGYTF.

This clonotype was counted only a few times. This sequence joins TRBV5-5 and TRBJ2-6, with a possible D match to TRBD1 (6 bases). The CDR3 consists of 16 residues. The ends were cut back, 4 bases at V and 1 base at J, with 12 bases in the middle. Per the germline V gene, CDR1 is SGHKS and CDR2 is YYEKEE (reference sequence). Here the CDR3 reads CASSLDQGSGANVLTF. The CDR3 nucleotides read TGTGCCAGCAGCCTGGATCAGGGGTCTGGGGCCAACGTCCTGACTTTC.

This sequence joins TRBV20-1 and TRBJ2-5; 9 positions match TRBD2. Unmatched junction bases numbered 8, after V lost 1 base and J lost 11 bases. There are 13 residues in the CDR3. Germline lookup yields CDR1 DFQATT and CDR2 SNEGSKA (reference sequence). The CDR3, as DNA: TGCAGTGCTAGAGTAGCGGGAGCCGGGGAGCAGTACTTC. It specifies CSARVAGAGEQYF.

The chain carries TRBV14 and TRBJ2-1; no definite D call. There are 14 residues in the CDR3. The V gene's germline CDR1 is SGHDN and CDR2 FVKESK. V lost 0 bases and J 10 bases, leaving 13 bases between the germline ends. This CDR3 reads CASSQDGRPAEQFF. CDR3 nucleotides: TGTGCCAGCAGCCAAGATGGAAGGCCGGCCGAGCAGTTCTTC.

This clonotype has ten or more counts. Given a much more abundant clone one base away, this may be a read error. The CDR3 DNA reads as TGTGCCATCAGTGAGTCGAACAATGAGCAGTACTTC. This encodes CAISESNNEQYF. This chain uses TRBV10-3 with TRBJ2-5; no reliable D call. CDR1 and CDR2 (germline): ENHRY, SYGVKD. V lost 0 bases and J 11 bases, leaving 10 bases between the germline ends. The CDR3 runs 12 residues.

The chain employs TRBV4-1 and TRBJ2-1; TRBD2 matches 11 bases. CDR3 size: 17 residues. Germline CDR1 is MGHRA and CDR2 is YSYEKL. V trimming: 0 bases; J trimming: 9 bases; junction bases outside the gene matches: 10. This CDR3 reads CASSQEVVAGGRVEQFF. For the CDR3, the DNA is TGCGCCAGCAGCCAAGAAGTGGTAGCGGGAGGGCGCGTTGAGCAGTTCTTC.

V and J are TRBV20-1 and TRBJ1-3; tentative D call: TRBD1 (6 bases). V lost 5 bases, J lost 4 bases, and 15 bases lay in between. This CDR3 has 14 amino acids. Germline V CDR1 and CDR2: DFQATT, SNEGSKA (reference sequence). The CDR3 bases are TGCAGTGCTGGCGCTCAGGGGAGCGGAAACACCATATATTTT. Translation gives CSAGAQGSGNTIYF.

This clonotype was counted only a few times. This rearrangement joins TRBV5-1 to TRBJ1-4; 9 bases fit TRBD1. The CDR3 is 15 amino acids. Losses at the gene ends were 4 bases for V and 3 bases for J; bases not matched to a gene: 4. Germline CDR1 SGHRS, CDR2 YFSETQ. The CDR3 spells CASSAGTGSNEKLFF. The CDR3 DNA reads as TGCGCCAGCAGCGCCGGGACAGGGTCTAATGAAAAACTGTTTTTT.

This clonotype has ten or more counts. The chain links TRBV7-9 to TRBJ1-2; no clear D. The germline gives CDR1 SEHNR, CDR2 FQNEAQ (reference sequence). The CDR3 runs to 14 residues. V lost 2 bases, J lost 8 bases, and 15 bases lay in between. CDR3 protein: CASSLQGGGYGYTF. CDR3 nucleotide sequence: TGTGCCAGCAGCTTACAAGGTGGAGGGTACGGCTACACCTTC.

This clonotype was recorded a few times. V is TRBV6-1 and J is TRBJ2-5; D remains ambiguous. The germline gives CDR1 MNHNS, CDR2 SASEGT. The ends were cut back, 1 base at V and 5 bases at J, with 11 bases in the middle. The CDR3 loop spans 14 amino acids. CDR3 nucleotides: TGTGCCAGCAGTGAAGGTGCAGGACGTGAGACCCAGTACTTC. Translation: CASSEGAGRETQYF.

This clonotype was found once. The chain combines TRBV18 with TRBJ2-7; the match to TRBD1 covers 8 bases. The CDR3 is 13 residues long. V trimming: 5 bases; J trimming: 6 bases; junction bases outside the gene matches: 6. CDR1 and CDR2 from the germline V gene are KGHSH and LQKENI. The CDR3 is CASSGQGWGEQYF. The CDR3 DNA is TGTGCCAGCTCAGGACAGGGATGGGGCGAGCAGTACTTC.

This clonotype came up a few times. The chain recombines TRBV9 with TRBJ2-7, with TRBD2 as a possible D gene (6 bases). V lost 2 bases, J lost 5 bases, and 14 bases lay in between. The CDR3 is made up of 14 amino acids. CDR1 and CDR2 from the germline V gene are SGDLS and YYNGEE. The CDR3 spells CASSVKEGINEQYF. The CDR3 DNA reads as TGTGCCAGCAGCGTCAAGGAGGGGATCAACGAGCAGTACTTC.